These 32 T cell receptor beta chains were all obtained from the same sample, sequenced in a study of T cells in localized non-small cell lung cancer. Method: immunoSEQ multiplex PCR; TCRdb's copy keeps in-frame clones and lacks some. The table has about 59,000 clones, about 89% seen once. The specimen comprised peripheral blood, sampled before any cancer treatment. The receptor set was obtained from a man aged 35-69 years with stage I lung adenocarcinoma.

CDR3 DNA sequence: TGTGCCATCAGTCAGTGGGATGGGCGGGCTGAGCAGTTCTTC. This encodes CAISQWDGRAEQFF. This chain connects TRBV10-3 to TRBJ2-1, with D possibly matching TRBD2 (5 bases). Germline CDR1 ENHRY, CDR2 SYGVKD. V lost 5 bases and J lost 9, with 17 bases in between. The CDR3 is made up of 14 amino acids.

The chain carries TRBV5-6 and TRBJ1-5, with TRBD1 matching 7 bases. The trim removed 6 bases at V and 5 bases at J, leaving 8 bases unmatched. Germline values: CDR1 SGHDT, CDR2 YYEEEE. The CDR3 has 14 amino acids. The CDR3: CASKSSGQHQPQHF. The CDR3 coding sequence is TGTGCCAGCAAATCGTCGGGACAGCATCAGCCCCAGCATTTT. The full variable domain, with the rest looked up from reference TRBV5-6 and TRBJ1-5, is DAGVTQSPTHLIKTRGQQVTLRCSPKSGHDTVSWYQQALGQGPQFIFQYYEEEERQRGNFPDRFSGHQFPNYSSELNVNALLLGDSALYLCASKSSGQHQPQHFGDGTRLSIL.

The CDR3 region has the DNA TGTGCCAGTAGTATTTTTTACTCGGGGGACTTCTATGGCTACACCTTC. Translated: CASSIFYSGDFYGYTF. The chain carries TRBV19 and TRBJ1-2, with D perhaps matching TRBD1 (5 bases). V was trimmed by 3 bases and J by 4 bases, leaving 18 bases between them. This CDR3 contains 16 residues. Germline-derived CDR1 and CDR2 are LNHDA and SQIVND (reference sequence). The full variable domain, rest sourced from reference TRBV19 and TRBJ1-2, is DGGITQSPKYLFRKEGQNVTLSCEQNLNHDAMYWYRQDPGQGLRLIYYSQIVNDFQKGDIAEGYSVSREKKESFPLTVTSAQKNPTAFYLCASSIFYSGDFYGYTFGSGTRLTVV.

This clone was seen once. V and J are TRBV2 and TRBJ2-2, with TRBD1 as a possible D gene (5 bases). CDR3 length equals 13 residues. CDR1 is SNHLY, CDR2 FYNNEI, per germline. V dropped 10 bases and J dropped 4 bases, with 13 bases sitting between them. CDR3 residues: CATRRGATGELFF. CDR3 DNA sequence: TGTGCCACCCGGCGTGGGGCCACCGGGGAGCTGTTTTTT.

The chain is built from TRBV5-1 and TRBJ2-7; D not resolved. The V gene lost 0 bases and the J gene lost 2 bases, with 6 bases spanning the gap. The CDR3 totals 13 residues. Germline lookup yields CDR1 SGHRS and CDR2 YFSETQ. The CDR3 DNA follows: TGCGCCAGCAGCTTGGAAAATACCTACGAGCAGTACTTC. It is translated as CASSLENTYEQYF. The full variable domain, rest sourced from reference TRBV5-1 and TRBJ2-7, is KAGVTQTPRYLIKTRGQQVTLSCSPISGHRSVSWYQQTPGQGLQFLFEYFSETQRNKGNFPGRFSGRQFSNSRSEMNVSTLELGDSALYLCASSLENTYEQYFGPGTRLTVT.

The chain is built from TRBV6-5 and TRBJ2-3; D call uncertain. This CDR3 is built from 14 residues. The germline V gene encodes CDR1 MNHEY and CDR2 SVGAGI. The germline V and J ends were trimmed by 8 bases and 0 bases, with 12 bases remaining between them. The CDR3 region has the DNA TGTGCCAGCCGCAGTGTGACTAGCACAGATACGCAGTATTTT. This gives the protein CASRSVTSTDTQYF.

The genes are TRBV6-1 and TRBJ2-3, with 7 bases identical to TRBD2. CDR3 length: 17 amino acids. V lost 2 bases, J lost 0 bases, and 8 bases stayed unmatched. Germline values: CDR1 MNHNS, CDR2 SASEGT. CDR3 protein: CASSEWASGASTDTQYF. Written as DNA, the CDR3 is TGTGCCAGCAGTGAATGGGCTAGCGGAGCTAGCACAGATACGCAGTATTTT.

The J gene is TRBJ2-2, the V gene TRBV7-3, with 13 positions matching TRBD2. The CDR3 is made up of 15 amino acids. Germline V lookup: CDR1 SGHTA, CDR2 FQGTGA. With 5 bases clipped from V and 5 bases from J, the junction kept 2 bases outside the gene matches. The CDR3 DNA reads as TGTGCCAGCAGCCGGGGACTAGCGGGGACCGGGGAGCTGTTTTTT. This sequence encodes CASSRGLAGTGELFF.

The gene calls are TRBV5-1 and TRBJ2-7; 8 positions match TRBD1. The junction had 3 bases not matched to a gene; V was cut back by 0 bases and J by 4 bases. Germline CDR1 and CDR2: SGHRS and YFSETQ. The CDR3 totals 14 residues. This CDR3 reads CASSLAGGRYEQYF. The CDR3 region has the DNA TGCGCCAGCAGCTTGGCAGGGGGCAGGTACGAGCAGTACTTC.

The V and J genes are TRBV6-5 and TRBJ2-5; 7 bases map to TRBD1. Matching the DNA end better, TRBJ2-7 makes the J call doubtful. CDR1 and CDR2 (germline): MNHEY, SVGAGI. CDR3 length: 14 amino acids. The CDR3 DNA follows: TGTGCCAGCAGTTTGGGGCAGGGGGCCTACGAGCAGTACTTC. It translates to CASSLGQGAYEQYF.

Here the CDR3 reads CASSKGLAARSDTQYF. CDR3 DNA: TGTGCCAGCAGCAAGGGACTAGCGGCAAGATCAGATACGCAGTATTTT. This sequence joins TRBV11-3 and TRBJ2-3, with 11 bases lining up with TRBD2. The germline gives CDR1 SGHNT, CDR2 YENEEA. V lost 5 bases and J lost 4; bases outside the gene matches: 8. The length of the CDR3 is 16 residues.

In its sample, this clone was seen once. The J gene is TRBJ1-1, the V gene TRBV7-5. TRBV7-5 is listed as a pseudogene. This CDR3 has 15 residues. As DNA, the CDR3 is TGTGCCAGAAGCTTAGTGCGGGGGGGACGAGGCGAAGCTTTCTTT. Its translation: CARSLVRGGRGEAFF.

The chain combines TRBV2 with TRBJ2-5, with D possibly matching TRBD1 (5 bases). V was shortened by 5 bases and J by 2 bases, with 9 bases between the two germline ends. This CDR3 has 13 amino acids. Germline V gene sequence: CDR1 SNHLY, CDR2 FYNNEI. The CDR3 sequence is CASSSGIQETQYF. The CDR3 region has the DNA TGTGCCAGCAGTTCAGGGATACAAGAGACCCAGTACTTC. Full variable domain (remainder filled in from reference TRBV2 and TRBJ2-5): EPEVTQTPSHQVTQMGQEVILRCVPISNHLYFYWYRQILGQKVEFLVSFYNNEISEKSEIFDDQFSVERPDGSNFTLKIRSTKLEDSAMYFCASSSGIQETQYFGPGTRLLVL.

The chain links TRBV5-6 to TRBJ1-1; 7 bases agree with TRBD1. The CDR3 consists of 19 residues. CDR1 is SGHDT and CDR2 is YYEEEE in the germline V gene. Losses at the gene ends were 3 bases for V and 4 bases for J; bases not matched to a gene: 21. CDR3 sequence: CASSSRLRGGGAMSTEAFF. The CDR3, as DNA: TGTGCCAGCAGCTCCCGATTACGAGGGGGCGGAGCAATGAGCACTGAAGCTTTCTTT.

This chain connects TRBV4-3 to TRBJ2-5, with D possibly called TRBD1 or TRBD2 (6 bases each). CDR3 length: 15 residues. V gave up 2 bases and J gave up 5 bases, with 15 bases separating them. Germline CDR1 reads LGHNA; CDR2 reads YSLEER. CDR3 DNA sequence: TGCGCCAGCAGCCAAAATTGGAGGGGGAGTGAGACCCAGTACTTC. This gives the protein CASSQNWRGSETQYF.

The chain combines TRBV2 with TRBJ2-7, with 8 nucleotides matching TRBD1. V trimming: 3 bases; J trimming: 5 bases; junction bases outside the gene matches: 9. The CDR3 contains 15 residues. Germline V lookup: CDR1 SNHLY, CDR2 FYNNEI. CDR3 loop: CASSDTIRGPDEQYF. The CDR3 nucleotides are TGTGCCAGCAGTGATACGATCAGGGGGCCTGACGAGCAGTACTTC. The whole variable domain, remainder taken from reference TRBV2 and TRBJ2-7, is EPEVTQTPSHQVTQMGQEVILRCVPISNHLYFYWYRQILGQKVEFLVSFYNNEISEKSEIFDDQFSVERPDGSNFTLKIRSTKLEDSAMYFCASSDTIRGPDEQYFGPGTRLTVT.

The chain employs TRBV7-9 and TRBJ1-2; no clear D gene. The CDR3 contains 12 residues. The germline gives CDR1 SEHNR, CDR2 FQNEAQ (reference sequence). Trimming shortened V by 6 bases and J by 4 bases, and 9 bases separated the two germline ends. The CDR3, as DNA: TGTGCCAGCAGGTCGGACCTCTATGGCTACACCTTC. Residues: CASRSDLYGYTF.

For the CDR3, the DNA is TGTGCCAGCAGCCAAGATTTAGCGGGAGAAGGTAATGAGCAGTTCTTC. Amino acids: CASSQDLAGEGNEQFF. The rearrangement links TRBV4-2 to TRBJ2-1; 9 nucleotides agree with TRBD2. The CDR3 runs to 16 residues. The V and J ends lost 0 bases and 7 bases, in that order; junction bases with no gene match: 7. Germline assignment: CDR1 LGHNA and CDR2 YNFKEQ.

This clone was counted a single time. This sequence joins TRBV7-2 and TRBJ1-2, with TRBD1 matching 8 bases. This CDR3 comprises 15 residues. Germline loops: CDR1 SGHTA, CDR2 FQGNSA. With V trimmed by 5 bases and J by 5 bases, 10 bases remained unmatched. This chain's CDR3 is CASSPRTGGNYGYTF. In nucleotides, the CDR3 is TGTGCCAGCAGCCCCCGCACAGGGGGTAATTATGGCTACACCTTC.

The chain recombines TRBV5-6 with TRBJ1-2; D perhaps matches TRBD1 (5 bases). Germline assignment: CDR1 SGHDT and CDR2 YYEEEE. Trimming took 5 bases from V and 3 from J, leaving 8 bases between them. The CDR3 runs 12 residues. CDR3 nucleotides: TGTGCCAGCAGTTCGACAGACTATGGCTACACCTTC. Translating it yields CASSSTDYGYTF.

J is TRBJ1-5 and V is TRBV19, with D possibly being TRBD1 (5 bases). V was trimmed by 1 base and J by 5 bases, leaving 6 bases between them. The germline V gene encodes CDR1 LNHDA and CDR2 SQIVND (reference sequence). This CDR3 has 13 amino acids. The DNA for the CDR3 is TGTGCCAGTAGTATAGCGGGGGATCAGCCCCAGCATTTT. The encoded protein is CASSIAGDQPQHF.

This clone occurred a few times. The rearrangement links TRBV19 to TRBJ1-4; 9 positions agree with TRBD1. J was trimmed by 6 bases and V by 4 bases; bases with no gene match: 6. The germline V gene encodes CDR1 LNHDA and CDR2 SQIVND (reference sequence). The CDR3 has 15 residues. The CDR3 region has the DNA TGTGCCAGTAGTAGAACAGGGGGCCGGGATGAAAAACTGTTTTTT. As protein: CASSRTGGRDEKLFF.

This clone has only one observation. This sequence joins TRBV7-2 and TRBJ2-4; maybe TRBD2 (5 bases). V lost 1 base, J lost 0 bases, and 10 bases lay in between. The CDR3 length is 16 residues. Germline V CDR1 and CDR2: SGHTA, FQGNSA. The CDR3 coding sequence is TGTGCCAGCAGCTTAGATGCGGGTGGAGCCAAAAACATTCAGTACTTC. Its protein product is CASSLDAGGAKNIQYF.

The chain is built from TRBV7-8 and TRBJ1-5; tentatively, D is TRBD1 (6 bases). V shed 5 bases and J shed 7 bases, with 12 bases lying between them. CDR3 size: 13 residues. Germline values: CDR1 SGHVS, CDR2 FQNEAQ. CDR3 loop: CASSLGGSQPQHF. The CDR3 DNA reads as TGTGCCAGCAGCCTAGGGGGGTCACAGCCCCAGCATTTT.

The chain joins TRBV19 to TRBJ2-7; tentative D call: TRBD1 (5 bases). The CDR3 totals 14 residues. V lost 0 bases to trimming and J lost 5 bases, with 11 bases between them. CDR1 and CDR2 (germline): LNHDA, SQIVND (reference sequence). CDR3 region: CASSIDPDNNEQYF. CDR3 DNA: TGTGCCAGTAGTATAGATCCGGACAACAACGAGCAGTACTTC.

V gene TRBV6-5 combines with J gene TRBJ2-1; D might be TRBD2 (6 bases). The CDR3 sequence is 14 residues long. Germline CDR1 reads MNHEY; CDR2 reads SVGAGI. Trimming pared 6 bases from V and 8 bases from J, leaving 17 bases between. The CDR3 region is CASRGTLARDEQFF. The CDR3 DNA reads TGTGCCAGCAGGGGGACGCTAGCGCGTGATGAGCAGTTCTTC.

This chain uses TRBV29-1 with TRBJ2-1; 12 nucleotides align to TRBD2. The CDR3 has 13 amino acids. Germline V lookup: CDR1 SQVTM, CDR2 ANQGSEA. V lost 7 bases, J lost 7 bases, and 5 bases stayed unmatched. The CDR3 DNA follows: TGCAGCGCTGGACTAGCGGGGCAGAATGAGCAGTTCTTC. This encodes CSAGLAGQNEQFF.

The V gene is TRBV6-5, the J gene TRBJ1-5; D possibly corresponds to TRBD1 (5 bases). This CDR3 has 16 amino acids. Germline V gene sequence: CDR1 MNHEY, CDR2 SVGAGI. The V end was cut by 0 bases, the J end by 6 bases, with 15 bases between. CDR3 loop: CASSYSAGSSGQPQHF. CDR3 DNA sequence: TGTGCCAGCAGTTACTCGGCAGGGTCCAGCGGTCAGCCCCAGCATTTT.

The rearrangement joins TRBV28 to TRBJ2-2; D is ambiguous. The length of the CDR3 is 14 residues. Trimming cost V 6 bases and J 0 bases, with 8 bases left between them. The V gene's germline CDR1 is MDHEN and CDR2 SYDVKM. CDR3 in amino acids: CASSSPPNTGELFF. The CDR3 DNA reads TGTGCCAGCAGCTCCCCTCCGAACACCGGGGAGCTGTTTTTT.

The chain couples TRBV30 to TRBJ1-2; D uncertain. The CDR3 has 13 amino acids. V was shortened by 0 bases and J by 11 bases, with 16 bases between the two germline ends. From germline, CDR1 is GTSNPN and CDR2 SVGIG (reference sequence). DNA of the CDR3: TGTGCCTGGAGTGTACCCATGAGAGGGAGGTACACCTTC. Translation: CAWSVPMRGRYTF.

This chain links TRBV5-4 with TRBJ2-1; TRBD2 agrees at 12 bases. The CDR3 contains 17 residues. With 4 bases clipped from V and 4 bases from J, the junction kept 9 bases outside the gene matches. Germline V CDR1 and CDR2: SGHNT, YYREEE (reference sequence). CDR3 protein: CASSTRLAGGSYNEQFF. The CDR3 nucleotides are TGTGCCAGCAGCACCAGGCTAGCGGGGGGGTCATACAATGAGCAGTTCTTC.

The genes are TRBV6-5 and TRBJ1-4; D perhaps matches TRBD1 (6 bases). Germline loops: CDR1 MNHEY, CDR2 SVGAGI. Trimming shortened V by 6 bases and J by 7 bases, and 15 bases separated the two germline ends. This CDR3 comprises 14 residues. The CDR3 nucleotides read TGTGCCAGCAGGCCCGGGACAATGTCTGAAAAACTGTTTTTT. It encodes CASRPGTMSEKLFF.